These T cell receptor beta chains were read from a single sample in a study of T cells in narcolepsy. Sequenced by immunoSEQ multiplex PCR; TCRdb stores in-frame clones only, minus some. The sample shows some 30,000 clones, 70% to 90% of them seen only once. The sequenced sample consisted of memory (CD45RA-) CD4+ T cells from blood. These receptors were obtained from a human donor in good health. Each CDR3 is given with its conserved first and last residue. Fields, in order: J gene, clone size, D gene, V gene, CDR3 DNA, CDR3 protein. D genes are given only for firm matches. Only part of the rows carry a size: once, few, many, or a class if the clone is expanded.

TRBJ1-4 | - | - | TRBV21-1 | TGTGCCAGCAGCGTAAGACAGGGGGCTGGGGAAAAACTGTTTTTT | CASSVRQGAGEKLFF
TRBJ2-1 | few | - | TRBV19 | TGTGCCAGTAGTCCCTTAAACCCCCTTGGGTCTGAGCAGTTCTTC | CASSPLNPLGSEQFF
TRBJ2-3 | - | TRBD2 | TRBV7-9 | TGTGCCAGCAGCTTGGGGACTACAGACCGCACAGATACGCAGTATTTT | CASSLGTTDRTDTQYF
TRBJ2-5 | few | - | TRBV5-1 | TGCGCCAGCAGCCCCTCCCAAGAGACCCAGTACTTC | CASSPSQETQYF
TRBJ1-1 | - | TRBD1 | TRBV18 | TGTGCCAGCTCCCCAAAGACGGGACAGGGTCCGACGAACACTGAAGCTTTCTTT | CASSPKTGQGPTNTEAFF
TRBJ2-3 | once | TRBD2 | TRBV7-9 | TGTGCCAGCAGCTTGCTCCTGGGCGGGGGGGCAGATACGCAGTATTTT | CASSLLLGGGADTQYF
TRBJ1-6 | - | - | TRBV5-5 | TGTGCCAGCAGCTTGGTAGTTCAGGTCGTTAGTGGTTCACCCCTCCACTTT | CASSLVVQVVSGSPLHF
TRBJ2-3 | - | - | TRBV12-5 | TGTGCTAGTGGTTTGGACAGCTTGAGCACAGATACGCAGTATTTT | CASGLDSLSTDTQYF
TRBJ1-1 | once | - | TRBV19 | TGTGCCAGTAGTATGGGACTTTTGAACACTGAAGCTTTCTTT | CASSMGLLNTEAFF
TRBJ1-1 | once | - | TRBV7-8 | TGTGCCAGCAGCCCAACGGGGCAGCTAGAAGCTTTCTTT | CASSPTGQLEAFF
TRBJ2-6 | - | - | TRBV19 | TGTGCCAGTAGTATGGGCGGGACACCCGGGGCCAACGTCCTGACTTTC | CASSMGGTPGANVLTF
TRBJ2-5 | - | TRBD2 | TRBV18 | TGTGCCAGCTCAACCCTAGCGGGATTGAAAGAGACCCAGTACTTC | CASSTLAGLKETQYF
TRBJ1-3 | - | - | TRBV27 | TGTGCCAGGACATCGGTAAGCTCAGGAAACACCATATATTTT | CARTSVSSGNTIYF